This paragraph covers one T cell receptor beta chain sequence. This entry comes from a study of blood T cell repertoires in COVID-19. Study-wide context: Italy, Spain and the United States were the sources of the convalescent and acute COVID-19 samples. From T cells, B-cell-depleted T cells, or PBMCs came the material, which was cDNA or gDNA.

Seattle-derived patients entered the study during active infection and were followed longitudinally. Original methodology: The assay estimated nucleated cells by amplifying reference gene primers. Produced via immunoSEQ multiplex PCR; TCRdb's table is partial and in-frame only. V and J calls and clone size are those listed in that table; D and trimming were worked out from the DNA. The sample has roughly 57,000 clones; around nine tenths are singletons. Sequencing was done on a sample of peripheral blood. The receptor comes from a woman aged 60-75 years with COVID-19, enrolled during active disease.

The CDR3 coding sequence is TGTGCCACCAGTGACGCGGACAGGTCAGGGGGCTACACCTTC. It is translated as CATSDADRSGGYTF. This chain joins TRBV24-1 and TRBJ1-2; 7 nucleotides match TRBD1. Germline V gene lookup returns CDR1 KGHDR and CDR2 SFDVKD. This CDR3 spans 14 amino acids. Trimming at V came to 4 bases and at J to 8 bases, leaving 9 bases not matched to a gene.